This TCR beta chain was sequenced during a study of blood T cell repertoires in COVID-19. Study information: In each case, the material was cDNA or gDNA derived from T cells, B-cell-depleted T cells, or PBMCs.

Trimming removed 2 bases from V and 7 bases from J; junction bases left unmatched: 10. Germline CDR1 is MGHRA and CDR2 is YSYEKL. The CDR3 length is 16 residues. Seattle patients were enrolled during active infection and followed longitudinally. Sequencing used immunoSEQ multiplex PCR; TCRdb keeps in-frame clones, though not all of them. Of fewer than 300,000 clones listed, approximately 87% were seen once; the top ten hold over 9.5%. This receptor was taken from a woman in her 30s with COVID-19, enrolled during active disease. Specimen: peripheral blood. The chain couples TRBV4-1 to TRBJ1-2; 10 bases agree with TRBD1. CDR3 nucleotide sequence: TGCGCCAGCAGCCAACAAGGTGGGACAGGGGTTTCTGGCTACACCTTC. Translated, it gives CASSQQGGTGVSGYTF.